These 16 T cell receptor beta chains originate from one sample sequenced in a study of CD8+CD57+ T cells in acquired aplastic anemia. The template for TCR beta VDJ and CDR3 sequence profiling was genomic DNA. TCRdb re-derived calls from the reads in MiXCR, one entry per CDR3 protein. The top ten clones hold about 2.9% of a sample with some 190,000 distinct CDR3 sequences, approximately 45% of them seen once. Sequences were obtained from sorted CD4+, CD8+, or CD8+CD57+ T cells (not recorded which) from PBMCs. The origin of the receptors is a human donor in good health.

This clonotype was observed at least ten times. CDR3 in amino acids: CSAGTARQETQYF. CDR3 DNA sequence: TGCAGCGCGGGGACGGCGAGACAAGAGACCCAGTACTTC. The chain couples TRBV29-1 to TRBJ2-5, with D tentatively TRBD1 or TRBD2 (5 bases each). This CDR3 contains 13 residues. Germline V gene data show CDR1 as SQVTM and CDR2 as ANQGSEA. V was trimmed by 7 bases and J by 2 bases, leaving 14 bases between them.

This clonotype has only a few counts. The chain carries TRBV10-1 and TRBJ2-6; 7 bases match TRBD1. CDR1 and CDR2 from the germline V gene are WNHNN and SYGVQD (reference sequence). J gave up 4 bases and V 8 bases, and 8 bases lay outside the gene matches. The CDR3 length is 15 residues. The CDR3 nucleotides read TGCGCCAGCCTGGGGGACAGCTCGGGGGCCAACGTCCTGACTTTC. Translation: CASLGDSSGANVLTF.

The chain couples TRBV29-1 to TRBJ2-7, with 10 bases that match TRBD2. The V segment lost 6 bases and the J segment 2 bases; nucleotides outside the gene matches: 13. This CDR3 comprises 16 residues. CDR1 and CDR2 (germline): SQVTM, ANQGSEA. CDR3 DNA: TGCAGCGTCGACCCGGGAGCGGGAGGGCTAACCTACGAGCAGTACTTC. This encodes CSVDPGAGGLTYEQYF.

This clonotype was recorded only once. This chain connects TRBV29-1 to TRBJ1-4; D may be TRBD1 (5 bases). The ends were cut back, 7 bases at V and 8 bases at J, with 14 bases in the middle. CDR1 is SQVTM and CDR2 is ANQGSEA in the germline V gene. This CDR3 contains 12 residues. CDR3 loop: CSGGEVDEKLFF. Written as DNA, the CDR3 is TGCAGCGGGGGGGAGGTCGACGAAAAACTGTTTTTT. The full variable domain, in which reference TRBV29-1 and TRBJ1-4 provide the parts outside the CDR3, is SAVISQKPSRDICQRGTSLTIQCQVDSQVTMMFWYRQQPGQSLTLIATANQGSEATYESGFVIDKFPISRPNLTFSTLTVSNMSPEDSSIYLCSGGEVDEKLFFGSGTQLSVL.

The chain combines TRBV28 with TRBJ1-2; D possibly corresponds to TRBD1 (6 bases). The V gene lost 6 bases and the J gene lost 7 bases, with 27 bases spanning the gap. Germline V gene data show CDR1 as MDHEN and CDR2 as SYDVKM. This CDR3 region has 17 residues. CDR3 in DNA: TGTGCCAGCAGCTCAACGGTCCCACAGGGAACTCTTCGTGGCTACACCTTC. Amino acid sequence: CASSSTVPQGTLRGYTF.

The V and J genes are TRBV2 and TRBJ1-3, with D uncertain. Trimming removed 6 bases from V and 4 bases from J, with 13 bases in between. The CDR3 extends over 14 amino acids. Germline V gene lookup returns CDR1 SNHLY and CDR2 FYNNEI. CDR3 sequence: CASSPFSGGNTIYF. CDR3 DNA: TGTGCCAGCAGCCCCTTTTCGGGGGGAAACACCATATATTTT. The full variable domain, rest sourced from reference TRBV2 and TRBJ1-3, is EPEVTQTPSHQVTQMGQEVILRCVPISNHLYFYWYRQILGQKVEFLVSFYNNEISEKSEIFDDQFSVERPDGSNFTLKIRSTKLEDSAMYFCASSPFSGGNTIYFGEGSWLTVV.

The table lists this clonotype with many counts. This rearrangement joins TRBV7-2 to TRBJ2-7; the D is unclear. V was cut by 1 base and J by 12 bases, with 10 bases left in between. CDR1 and CDR2 (germline): SGHTA, FQGNSA. The CDR3 extends over 11 amino acids. The CDR3, as DNA: TGTGCCAGCAGCTTAGTGGGTACCCTGTACTTC. Protein sequence: CASSLVGTLYF.

This clonotype was seen at least ten times. This rearrangement joins TRBV12-3 or TRBV12-4 to TRBJ2-7; the D is unclear. Trimming cost V 3 bases and J 3 bases, with 3 bases left between them. This CDR3 is 11 amino acids long. CDR3 sequence reads: CASSFRYEQYF. In nucleotides, the CDR3 is TGTGCCAGCAGTTTCCGCTACGAGCAGTACTTC.

The rearrangement joins TRBV6-1 to TRBJ2-7; 8 bases agree with TRBD1. The CDR3 loop spans 15 amino acids. J gave up 2 bases and V 6 bases, and 9 bases lay outside the gene matches. The germline V gene has CDR1 MNHNS and CDR2 SASEGT. DNA of the CDR3: TGTGCCAGCAGGAGAGTCGGGACAGGCCCCTACGAGCAGTACTTC. Amino acids: CASRRVGTGPYEQYF.

This clonotype was recorded at least ten times. V and J are TRBV10-3 and TRBJ2-1; D not certain. The germline V gene encodes CDR1 ENHRY and CDR2 SYGVKD. V was trimmed by 6 bases and J by 4 bases, leaving 10 bases between them. This CDR3 is 13 amino acids long. CDR3 bases: TGTGCCATCAGCTTCCAGCAGTACAATGAGCAGTTCTTC. It yields the protein CAISFQQYNEQFF.

This clonotype showed up just a few times. The chain carries TRBV6-5 and TRBJ1-2, with 7 bases identical to TRBD1. The ends lost 4 bases at V and 7 bases at J; junction bases unmatched: 9. CDR3 length: 14 amino acids. The germline V gene has CDR1 MNHEY and CDR2 SVGAGI. CDR3 residues: CASSFTGDSTGYTF. CDR3 DNA sequence: TGTGCCAGCAGTTTTACAGGGGATTCCACTGGCTACACCTTC.

This clonotype was observed at least ten times. The gene calls are TRBV19 and TRBJ2-6; the D gene is possibly TRBD1 (5 bases). V dropped 6 bases and J dropped 2 bases, with 11 bases sitting between them. CDR3 size: 15 residues. Germline values: CDR1 LNHDA, CDR2 SQIVND (reference sequence). CDR3 sequence: CASRDAGTGANVLTF. CDR3 DNA sequence: TGTGCCAGTAGAGATGCAGGGACTGGGGCCAACGTCCTGACTTTC.

This chain joins TRBV5-1 and TRBJ2-2; D is possibly TRBD2 (5 bases). Germline V gene lookup returns CDR1 SGHRS and CDR2 YFSETQ. V was cut by 3 bases and J by 4 bases, with 10 bases left in between. This CDR3 spans 14 amino acids. CDR3 nucleotide sequence: TGCGCCAGCAGCTCGGAGGTGGTCACCGGGGAGCTGTTTTTT. It encodes CASSSEVVTGELFF.

The V and J genes are TRBV27 and TRBJ2-1; 9 nucleotides align to TRBD1. The V and J ends lost 5 bases and 2 bases, in that order; junction bases with no gene match: 4. Germline CDR1 MNHEY, CDR2 SMNVEV (reference sequence). The length of the CDR3 is 15 residues. The CDR3 reads CASSIRQGAYNEQFF. The CDR3 region has the DNA TGTGCCAGCAGTATCCGACAGGGGGCCTACAATGAGCAGTTCTTC.

Comments on this clonotype: A read error may explain this, as a much larger clone is one base away. The chain combines TRBV4-2 with TRBJ1-1; D unclear. CDR1 is LGHNA and CDR2 is YNFKEQ in the germline V gene. The CDR3 loop spans 15 amino acids. The CDR3 spells CASSQVSPQRTETFF. The CDR3 DNA is TGTGCCAGCAGCCAAGTGTCCCCTCAAAGGACTGAAACTTTCTTT.

The sample holds a few counts of this clonotype. The V call is TRBV2, the J call TRBJ2-7, with D unclear. This CDR3 is 12 amino acids long. The V end lost 10 bases, the J end lost 4 bases, and 14 bases lay between the germline ends. Per the germline V gene, CDR1 is SNHLY and CDR2 is FYNNEI. The CDR3 bases are TGTGCCATCGCTTCACAAGGATACGAGCAGTACTTC. It encodes CAIASQGYEQYF.